This T cell receptor beta chain was observed in a study of blood T cell repertoires in COVID-19. Study in general: COVID-19 samples, acute and convalescent, were from the United States, Italy and Spain. Nucleic acid was either cDNA or gDNA, and it came from T cells, B-cell-depleted T cells, or PBMCs.

Per the study methods: Reference gene primer amplification yielded estimated nucleated cell counts. Profiled with immunoSEQ multiplex PCR; TCRdb holds only in-frame clones, not every one. That table gives V, J and clone size, and the DNA gave D and trimming. Of approximately 200,000 clones in the sample, over 70% are singletons; the top ten hold 15% to 20%. The V end lost 6 bases, the J end lost 4 bases, and 17 bases lay between the germline ends. The CDR3 totals 15 residues. CDR1 is KGHSH and CDR2 is LQKENI in the germline V gene. The chain employs TRBV18 and TRBJ2-3, with a weak D call TRBD1 (6 bases). The receptor comes from a man in his fifties or sixties with active or convalescent COVID-19. The sequencing input was peripheral blood. Here the CDR3 reads CASSFKRGNPDTQYF. The CDR3 coding sequence is TGTGCCAGCTCCTTCAAAAGGGGGAATCCAGATACGCAGTATTTT.